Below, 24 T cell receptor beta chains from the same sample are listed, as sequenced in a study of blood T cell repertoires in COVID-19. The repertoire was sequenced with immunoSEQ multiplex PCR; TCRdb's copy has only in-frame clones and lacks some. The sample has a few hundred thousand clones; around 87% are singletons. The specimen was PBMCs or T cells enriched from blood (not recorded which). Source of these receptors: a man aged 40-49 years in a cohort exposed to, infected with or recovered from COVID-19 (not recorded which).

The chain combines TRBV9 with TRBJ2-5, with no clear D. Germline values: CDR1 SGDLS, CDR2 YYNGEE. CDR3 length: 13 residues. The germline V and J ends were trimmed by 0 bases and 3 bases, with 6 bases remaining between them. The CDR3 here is CASSVATKETQYF. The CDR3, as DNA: TGTGCCAGCAGCGTAGCCACAAAAGAGACCCAGTACTTC.

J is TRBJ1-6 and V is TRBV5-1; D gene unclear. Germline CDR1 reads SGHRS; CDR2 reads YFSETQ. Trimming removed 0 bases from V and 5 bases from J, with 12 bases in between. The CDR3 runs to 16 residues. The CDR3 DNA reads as TGCGCCAGCAGCTTGGAGGCCCAGGCGAATAATTCACCCCTCCACTTT. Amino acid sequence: CASSLEAQANNSPLHF.

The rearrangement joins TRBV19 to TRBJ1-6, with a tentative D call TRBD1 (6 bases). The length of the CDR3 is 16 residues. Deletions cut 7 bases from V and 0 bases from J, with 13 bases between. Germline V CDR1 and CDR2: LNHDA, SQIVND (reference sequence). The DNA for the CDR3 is TGTGCCAGTATCGACAGGCACAGCTCCTATAATTCACCCCTCCACTTT. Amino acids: CASIDRHSSYNSPLHF.

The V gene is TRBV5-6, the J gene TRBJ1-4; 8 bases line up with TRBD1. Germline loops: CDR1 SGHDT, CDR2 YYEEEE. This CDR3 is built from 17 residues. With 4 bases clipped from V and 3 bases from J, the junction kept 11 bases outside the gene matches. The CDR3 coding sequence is TGTGCCAGCAGCCAAGTGTCCTTGGGACAGGCTAATGAAAAACTGTTTTTT. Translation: CASSQVSLGQANEKLFF.

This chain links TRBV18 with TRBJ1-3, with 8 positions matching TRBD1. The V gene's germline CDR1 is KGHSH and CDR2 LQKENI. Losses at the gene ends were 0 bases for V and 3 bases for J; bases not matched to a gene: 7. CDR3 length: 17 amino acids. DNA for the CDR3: TGTGCCAGCTCACCACCTGTGACAGGGGCTTTTGGAAACACCATATATTTT. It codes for CASSPPVTGAFGNTIYF.

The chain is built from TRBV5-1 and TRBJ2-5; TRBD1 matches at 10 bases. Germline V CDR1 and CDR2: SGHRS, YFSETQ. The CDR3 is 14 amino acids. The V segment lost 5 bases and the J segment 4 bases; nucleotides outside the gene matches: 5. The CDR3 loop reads CASSDRGQAETQYF. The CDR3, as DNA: TGCGCCAGCAGTGACAGGGGGCAGGCAGAGACCCAGTACTTC.

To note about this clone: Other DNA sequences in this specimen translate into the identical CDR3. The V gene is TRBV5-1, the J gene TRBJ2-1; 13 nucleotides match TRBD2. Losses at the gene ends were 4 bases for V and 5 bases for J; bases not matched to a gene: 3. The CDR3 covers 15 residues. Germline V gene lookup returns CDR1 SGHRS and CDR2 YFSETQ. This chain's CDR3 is CASSLGTSGNNEQFF. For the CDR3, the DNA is TGCGCCAGCAGCCTCGGGACTAGCGGGAACAATGAGCAGTTCTTC.

The CDR3 reads CASSEQAGRSYEQYF. The CDR3 region has the DNA TGTGCCAGCAGTGAACAGGCAGGGCGGTCCTACGAGCAGTACTTC. The genes are TRBV6-1 and TRBJ2-7; TRBD1 might be the D (5 bases). CDR1 is MNHNS, CDR2 SASEGT, per germline. V lost 2 bases and J lost 1, with 12 bases in between. This CDR3 spans 15 amino acids.

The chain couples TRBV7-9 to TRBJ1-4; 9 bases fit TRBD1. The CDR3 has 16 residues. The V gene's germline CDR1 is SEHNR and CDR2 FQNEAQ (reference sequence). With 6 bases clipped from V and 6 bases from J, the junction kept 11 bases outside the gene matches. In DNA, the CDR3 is TGTGCCAGCAGTCCAAAGACCGGGACAGGGTATGAAAAACTGTTTTTT. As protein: CASSPKTGTGYEKLFF.

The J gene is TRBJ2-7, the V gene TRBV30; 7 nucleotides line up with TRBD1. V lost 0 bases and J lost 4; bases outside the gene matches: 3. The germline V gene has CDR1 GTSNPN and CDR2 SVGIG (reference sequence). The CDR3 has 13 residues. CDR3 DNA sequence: TGTGCCTGGAGTGTACTGACAGGGTACGAGCAGTACTTC. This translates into CAWSVLTGYEQYF.

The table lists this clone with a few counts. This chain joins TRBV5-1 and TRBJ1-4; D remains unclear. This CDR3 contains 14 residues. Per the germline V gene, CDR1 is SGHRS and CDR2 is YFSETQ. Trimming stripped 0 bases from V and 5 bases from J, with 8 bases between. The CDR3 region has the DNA TGCGCCAGCAGCTTGGGAGGGCCCAATGAAAAACTGTTTTTT. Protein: CASSLGGPNEKLFF.

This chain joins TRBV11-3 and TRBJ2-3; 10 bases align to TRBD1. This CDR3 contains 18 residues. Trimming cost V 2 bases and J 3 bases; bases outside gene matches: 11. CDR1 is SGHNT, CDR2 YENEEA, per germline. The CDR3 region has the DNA TGTGCCAGCAGCTTACGGCCGGGACAGGGGTATTGGACAGATACGCAGTATTTT. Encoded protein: CASSLRPGQGYWTDTQYF.

The CDR3 sequence: CASSEQGYNYGYTF. CDR3 DNA: TGCGCCAGCAGCGAACAGGGGTATAACTATGGCTACACCTTC. V gene TRBV5-1 combines with J gene TRBJ1-2; 7 nucleotides line up with TRBD1. The trim removed 4 bases at V and 1 base at J, leaving 4 bases unmatched. The CDR3 totals 14 residues. CDR1 and CDR2 from the germline V gene are SGHRS and YFSETQ.

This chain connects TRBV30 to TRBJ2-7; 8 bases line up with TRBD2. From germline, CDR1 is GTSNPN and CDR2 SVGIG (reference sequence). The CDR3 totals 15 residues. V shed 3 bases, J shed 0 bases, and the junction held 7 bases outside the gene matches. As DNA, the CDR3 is TGTGCCTGGAGCCAACTAGCGGTCGGCTCCTACGAGCAGTACTTC. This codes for CAWSQLAVGSYEQYF.

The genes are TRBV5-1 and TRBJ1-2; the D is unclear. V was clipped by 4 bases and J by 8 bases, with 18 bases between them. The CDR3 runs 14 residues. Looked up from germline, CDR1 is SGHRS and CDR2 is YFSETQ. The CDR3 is CASSADGEVWGYTF. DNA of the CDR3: TGCGCCAGCAGCGCGGATGGAGAGGTTTGGGGCTACACCTTC.

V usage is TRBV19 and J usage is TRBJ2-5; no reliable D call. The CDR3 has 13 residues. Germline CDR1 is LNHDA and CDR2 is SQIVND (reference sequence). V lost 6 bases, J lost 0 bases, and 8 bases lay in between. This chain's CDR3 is CASRDNYQETQYF. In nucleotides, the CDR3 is TGTGCCAGTAGAGACAATTACCAAGAGACCCAGTACTTC.

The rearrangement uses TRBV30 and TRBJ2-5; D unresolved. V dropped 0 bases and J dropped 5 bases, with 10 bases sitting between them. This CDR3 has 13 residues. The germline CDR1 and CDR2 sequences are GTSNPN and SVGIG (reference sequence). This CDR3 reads CAWSVGLRETQYF. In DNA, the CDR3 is TGTGCCTGGAGTGTAGGCCTGAGGGAGACCCAGTACTTC.

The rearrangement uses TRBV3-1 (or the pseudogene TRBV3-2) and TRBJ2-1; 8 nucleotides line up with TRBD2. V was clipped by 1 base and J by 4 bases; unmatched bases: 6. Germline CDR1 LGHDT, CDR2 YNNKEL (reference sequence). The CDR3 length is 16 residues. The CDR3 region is CASSQAGGSGYNEQFF. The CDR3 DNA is TGTGCCAGCAGCCAAGCGGGGGGGAGTGGTTACAATGAGCAGTTCTTC.

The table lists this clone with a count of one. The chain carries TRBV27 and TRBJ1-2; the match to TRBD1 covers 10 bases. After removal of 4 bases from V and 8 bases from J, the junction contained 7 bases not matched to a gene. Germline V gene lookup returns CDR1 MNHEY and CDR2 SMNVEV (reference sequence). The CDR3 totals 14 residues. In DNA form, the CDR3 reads TGTGCCAGCAGTTCTTGGACAGGGGGGGAAGGCTACACCTTC. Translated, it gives CASSSWTGGEGYTF.

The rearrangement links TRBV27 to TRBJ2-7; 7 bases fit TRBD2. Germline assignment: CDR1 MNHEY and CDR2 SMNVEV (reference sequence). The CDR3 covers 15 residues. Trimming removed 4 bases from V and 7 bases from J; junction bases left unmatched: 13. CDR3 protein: CASSSYAVGAGEQYF. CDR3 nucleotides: TGTGCCAGCAGTTCTTACGCAGTGGGAGCGGGGGAGCAGTACTTC.

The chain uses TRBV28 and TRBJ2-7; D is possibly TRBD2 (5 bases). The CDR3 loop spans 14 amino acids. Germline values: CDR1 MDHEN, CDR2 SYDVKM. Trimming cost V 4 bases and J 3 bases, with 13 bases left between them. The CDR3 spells CASSSAGGFYEQYF. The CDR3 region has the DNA TGTGCCAGCAGTTCCGCTGGCGGGTTCTACGAGCAGTACTTC.

The CDR3 protein is CAISQGQGAGVTEAFF. As DNA, the CDR3 is TGTGCCATCAGTCAGGGACAGGGGGCTGGAGTTACTGAAGCTTTCTTT. V is TRBV10-3 and J is TRBJ1-1; 12 bases agree with TRBD1. The CDR3 runs 16 residues. Trimming at V came to 5 bases and at J to 5 bases, leaving 9 bases not matched to a gene. Germline CDR1 ENHRY, CDR2 SYGVKD.

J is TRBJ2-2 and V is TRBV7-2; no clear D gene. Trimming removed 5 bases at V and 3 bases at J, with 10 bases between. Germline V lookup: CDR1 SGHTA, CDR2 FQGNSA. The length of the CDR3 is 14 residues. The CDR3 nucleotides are TGTGCCAGCAGCCTTAGTATCGACACCGGGGAGCTGTTTTTT. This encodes CASSLSIDTGELFF.

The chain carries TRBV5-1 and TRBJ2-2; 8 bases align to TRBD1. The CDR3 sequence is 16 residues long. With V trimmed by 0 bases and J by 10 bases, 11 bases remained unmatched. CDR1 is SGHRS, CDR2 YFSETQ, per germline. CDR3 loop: CASSLAVQGDIKELFF. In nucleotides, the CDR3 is TGCGCCAGCAGCTTGGCCGTACAGGGGGACATCAAGGAGCTGTTTTTT.